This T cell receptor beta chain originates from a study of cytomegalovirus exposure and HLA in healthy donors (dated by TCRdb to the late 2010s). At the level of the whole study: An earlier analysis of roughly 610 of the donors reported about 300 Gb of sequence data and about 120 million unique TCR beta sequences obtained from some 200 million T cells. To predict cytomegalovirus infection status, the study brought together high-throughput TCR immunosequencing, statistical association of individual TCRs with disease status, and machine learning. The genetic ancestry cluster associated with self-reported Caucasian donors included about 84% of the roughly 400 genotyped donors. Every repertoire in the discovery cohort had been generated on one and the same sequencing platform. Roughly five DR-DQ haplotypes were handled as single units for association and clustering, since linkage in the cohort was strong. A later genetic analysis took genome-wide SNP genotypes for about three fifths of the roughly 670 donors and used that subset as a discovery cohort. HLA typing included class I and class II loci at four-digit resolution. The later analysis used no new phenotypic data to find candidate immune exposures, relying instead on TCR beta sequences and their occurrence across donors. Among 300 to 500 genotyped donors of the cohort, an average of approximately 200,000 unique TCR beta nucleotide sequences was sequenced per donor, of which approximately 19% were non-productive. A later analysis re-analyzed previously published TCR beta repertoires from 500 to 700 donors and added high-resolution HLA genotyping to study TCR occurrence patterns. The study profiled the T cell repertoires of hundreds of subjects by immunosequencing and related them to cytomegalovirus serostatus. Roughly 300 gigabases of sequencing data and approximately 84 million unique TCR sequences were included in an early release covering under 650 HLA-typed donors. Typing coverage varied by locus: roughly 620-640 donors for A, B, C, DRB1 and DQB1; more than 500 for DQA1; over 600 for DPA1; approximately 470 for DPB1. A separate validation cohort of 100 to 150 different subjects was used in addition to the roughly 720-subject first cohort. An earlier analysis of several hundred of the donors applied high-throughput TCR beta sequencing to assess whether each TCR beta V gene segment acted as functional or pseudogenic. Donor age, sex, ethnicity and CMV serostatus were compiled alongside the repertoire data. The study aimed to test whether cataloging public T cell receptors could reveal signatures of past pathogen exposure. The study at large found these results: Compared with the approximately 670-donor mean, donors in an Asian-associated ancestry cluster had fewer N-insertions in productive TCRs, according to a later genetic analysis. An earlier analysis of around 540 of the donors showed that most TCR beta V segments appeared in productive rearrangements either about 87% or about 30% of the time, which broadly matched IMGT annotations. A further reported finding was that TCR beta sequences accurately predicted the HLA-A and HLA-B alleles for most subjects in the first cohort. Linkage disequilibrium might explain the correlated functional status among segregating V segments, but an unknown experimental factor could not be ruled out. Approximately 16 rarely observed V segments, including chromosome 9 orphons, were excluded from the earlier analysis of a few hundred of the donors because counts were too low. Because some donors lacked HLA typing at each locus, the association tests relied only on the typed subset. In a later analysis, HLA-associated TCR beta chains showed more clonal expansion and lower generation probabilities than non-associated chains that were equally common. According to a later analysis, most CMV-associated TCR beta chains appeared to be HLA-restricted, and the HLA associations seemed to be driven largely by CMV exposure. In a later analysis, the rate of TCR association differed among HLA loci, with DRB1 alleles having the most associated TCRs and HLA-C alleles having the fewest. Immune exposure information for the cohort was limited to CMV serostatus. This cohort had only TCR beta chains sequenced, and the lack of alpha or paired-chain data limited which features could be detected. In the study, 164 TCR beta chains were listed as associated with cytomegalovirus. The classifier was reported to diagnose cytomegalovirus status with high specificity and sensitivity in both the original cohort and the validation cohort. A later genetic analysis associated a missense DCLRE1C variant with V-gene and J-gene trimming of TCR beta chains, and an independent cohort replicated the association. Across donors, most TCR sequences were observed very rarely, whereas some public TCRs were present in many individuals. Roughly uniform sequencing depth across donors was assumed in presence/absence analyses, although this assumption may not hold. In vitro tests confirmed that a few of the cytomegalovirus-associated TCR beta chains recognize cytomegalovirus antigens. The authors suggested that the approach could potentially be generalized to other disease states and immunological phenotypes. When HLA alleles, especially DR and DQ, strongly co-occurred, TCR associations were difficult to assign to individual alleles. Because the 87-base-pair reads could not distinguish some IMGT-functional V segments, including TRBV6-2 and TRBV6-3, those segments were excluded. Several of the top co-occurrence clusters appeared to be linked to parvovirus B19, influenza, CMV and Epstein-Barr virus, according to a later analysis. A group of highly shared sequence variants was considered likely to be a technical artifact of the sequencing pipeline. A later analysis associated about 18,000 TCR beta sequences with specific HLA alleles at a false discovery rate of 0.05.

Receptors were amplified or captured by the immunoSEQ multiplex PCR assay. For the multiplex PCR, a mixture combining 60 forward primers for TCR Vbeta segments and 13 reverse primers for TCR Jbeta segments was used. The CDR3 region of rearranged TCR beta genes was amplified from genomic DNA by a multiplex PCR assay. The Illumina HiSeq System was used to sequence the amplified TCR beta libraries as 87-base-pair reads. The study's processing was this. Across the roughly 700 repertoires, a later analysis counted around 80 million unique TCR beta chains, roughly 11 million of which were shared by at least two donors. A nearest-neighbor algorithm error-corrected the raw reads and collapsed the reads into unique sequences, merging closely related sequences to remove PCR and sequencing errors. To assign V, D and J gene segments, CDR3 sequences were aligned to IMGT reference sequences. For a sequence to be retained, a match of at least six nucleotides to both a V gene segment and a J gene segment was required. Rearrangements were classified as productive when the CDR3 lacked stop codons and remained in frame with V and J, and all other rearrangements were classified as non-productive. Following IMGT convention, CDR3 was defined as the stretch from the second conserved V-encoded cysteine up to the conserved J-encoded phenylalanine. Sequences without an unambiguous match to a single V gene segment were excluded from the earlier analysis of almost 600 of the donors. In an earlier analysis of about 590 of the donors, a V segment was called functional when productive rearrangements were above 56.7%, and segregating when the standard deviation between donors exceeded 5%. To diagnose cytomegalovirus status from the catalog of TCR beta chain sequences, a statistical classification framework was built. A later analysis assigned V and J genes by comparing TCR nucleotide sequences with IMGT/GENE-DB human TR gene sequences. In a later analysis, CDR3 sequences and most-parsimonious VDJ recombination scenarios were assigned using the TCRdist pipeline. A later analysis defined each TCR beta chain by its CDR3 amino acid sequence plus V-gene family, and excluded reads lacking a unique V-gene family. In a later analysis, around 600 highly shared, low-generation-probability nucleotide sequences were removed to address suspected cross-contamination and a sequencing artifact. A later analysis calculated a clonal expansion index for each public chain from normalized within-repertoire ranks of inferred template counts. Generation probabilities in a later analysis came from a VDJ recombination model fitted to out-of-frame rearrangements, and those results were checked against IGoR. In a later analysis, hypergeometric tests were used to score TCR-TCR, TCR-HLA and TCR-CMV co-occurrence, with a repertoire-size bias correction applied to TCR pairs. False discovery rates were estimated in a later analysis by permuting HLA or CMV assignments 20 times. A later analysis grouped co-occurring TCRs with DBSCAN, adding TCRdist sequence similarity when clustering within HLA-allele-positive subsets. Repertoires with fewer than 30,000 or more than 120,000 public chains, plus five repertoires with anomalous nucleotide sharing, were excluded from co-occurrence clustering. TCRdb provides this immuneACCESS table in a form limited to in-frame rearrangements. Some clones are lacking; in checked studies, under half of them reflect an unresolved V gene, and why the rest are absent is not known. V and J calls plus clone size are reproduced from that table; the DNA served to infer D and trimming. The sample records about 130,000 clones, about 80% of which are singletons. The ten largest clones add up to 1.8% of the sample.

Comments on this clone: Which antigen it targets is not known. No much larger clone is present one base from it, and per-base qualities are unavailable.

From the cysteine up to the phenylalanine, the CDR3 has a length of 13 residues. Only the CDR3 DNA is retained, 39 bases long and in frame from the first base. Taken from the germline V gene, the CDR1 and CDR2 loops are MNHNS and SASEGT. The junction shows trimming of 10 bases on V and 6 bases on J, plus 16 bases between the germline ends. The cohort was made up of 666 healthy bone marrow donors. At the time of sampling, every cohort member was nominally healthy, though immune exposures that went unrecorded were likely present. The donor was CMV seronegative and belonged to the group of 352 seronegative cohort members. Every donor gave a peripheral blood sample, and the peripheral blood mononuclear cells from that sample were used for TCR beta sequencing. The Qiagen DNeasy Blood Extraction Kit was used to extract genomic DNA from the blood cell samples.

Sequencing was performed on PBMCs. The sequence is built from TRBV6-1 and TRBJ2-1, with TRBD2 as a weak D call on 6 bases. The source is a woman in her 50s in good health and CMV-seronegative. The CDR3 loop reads CANRGGVSNEQFF. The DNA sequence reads TGTGCCAACCGCGGCGGGGTCAGCAATGAGCAGTTCTTC.